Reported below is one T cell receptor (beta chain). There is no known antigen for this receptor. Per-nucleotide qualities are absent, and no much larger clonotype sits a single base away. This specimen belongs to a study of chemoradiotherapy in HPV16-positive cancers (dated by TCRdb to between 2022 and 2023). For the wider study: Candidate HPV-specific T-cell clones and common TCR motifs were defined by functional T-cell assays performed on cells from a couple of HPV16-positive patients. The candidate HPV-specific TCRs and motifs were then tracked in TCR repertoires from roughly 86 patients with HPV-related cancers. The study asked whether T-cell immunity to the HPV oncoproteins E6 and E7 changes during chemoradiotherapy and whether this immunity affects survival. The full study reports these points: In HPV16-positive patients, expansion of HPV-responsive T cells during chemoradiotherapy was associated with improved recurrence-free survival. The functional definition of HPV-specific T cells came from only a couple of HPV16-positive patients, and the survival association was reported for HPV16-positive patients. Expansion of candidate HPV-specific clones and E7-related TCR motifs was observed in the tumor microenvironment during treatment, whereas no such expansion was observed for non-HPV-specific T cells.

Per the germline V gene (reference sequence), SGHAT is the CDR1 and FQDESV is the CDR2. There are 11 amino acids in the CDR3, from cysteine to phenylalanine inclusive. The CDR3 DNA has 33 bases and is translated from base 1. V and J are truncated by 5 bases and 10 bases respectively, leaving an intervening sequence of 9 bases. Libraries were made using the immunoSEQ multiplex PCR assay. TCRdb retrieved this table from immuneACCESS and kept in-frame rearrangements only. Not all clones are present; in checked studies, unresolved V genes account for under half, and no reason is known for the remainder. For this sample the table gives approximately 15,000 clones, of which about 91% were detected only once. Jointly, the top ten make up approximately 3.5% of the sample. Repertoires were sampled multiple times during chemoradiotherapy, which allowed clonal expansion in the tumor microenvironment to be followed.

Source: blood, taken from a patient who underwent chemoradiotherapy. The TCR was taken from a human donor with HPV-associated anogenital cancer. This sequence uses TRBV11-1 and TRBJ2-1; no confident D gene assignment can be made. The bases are TGTGCCAGCAGCCCCATCGGGGAGCAGTTCTTC. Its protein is CASSPIGEQFF.